The source of this TCR beta chain is a study of blood T cells in healthy people across ages. The V gene lost 1 base and the J gene lost 4 bases, with 18 bases spanning the gap. From germline, CDR1 is SGHVS and CDR2 FNYEAQ. The length of the CDR3 is 17 residues. Findings and caveats of the study: Aged donors had fewer naive CD4+ cells and lower diversity than long-lived donors.

Each sample provided at least 5.5 micrograms of extracted total RNA. Primed by a sample-barcoded 5' primer and a J-beta primer mix, a second PCR proceeded for 7 to 11 cycles. TCRdb processed the 5' RACE reads anew with MiXCR; each CDR3 protein has one entry. The data show over a million distinct CDR3 sequences, around 45% seen once. As to this clonotype: The antigen is unknown.

Sequencing was carried out using blood. The chain links TRBV7-6 to TRBJ2-3; no clear D. The sequence derives from a woman aged 55-75 years in good health. CDR3 loop: CASSLEQVPRRSDTQYF. The CDR3 DNA follows: TGTGCCAGCAGCTTAGAGCAGGTCCCCAGGAGATCAGATACGCAGTATTTT.